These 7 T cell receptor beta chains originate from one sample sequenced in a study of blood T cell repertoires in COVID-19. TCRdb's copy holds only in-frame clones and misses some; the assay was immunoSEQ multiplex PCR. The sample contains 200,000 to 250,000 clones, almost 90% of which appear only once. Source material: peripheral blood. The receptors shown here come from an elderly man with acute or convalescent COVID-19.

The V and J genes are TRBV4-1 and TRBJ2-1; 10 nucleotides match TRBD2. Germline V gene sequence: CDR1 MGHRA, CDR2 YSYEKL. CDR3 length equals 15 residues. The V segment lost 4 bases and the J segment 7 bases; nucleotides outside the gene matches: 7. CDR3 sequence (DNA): TGCGCCAGCAGCCCTAGCGGGGGAGCGTGGAATGAGCAGTTCTTC. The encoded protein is CASSPSGGAWNEQFF.

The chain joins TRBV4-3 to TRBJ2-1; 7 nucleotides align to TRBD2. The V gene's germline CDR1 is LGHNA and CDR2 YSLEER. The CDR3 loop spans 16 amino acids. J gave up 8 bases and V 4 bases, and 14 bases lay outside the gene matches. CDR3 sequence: CASSRGPWGGLDEQFF. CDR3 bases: TGCGCCAGCAGCCGAGGTCCCTGGGGGGGATTGGATGAGCAGTTCTTC.

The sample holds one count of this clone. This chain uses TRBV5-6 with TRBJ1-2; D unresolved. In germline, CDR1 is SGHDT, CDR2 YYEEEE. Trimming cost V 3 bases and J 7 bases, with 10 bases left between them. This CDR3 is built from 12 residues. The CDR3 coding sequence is TGTGCCAGCAGCTACGTTACCAGTGGCTACACCTTC. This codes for CASSYVTSGYTF. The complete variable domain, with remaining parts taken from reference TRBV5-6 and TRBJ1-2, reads DAGVTQSPTHLIKTRGQQVTLRCSPKSGHDTVSWYQQALGQGPQFIFQYYEEEERQRGNFPDRFSGHQFPNYSSELNVNALLLGDSALYLCASSYVTSGYTFGSGTRLTVV.

The CDR3 DNA reads TGTGCCAGTAGTCAACCCCAGGACGGGGTTACCGGGGAGCTGTTTTTT. Encoded protein: CASSQPQDGVTGELFF. The V call is TRBV19, the J call TRBJ2-2; perhaps TRBD2 as D (5 bases). Germline V gives CDR1 LNHDA, CDR2 SQIVND (reference sequence). This CDR3 region has 16 residues. V lost 5 bases, J lost 5 bases, and 18 bases lay in between.

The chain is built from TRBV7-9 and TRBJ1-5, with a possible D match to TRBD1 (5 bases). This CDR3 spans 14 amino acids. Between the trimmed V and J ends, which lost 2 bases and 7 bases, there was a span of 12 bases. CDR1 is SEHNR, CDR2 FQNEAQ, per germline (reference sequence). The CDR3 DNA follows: TGTGCCAGCAGCTTACCGGGGGAAGGGCAGCCCCAGCATTTT. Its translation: CASSLPGEGQPQHF.

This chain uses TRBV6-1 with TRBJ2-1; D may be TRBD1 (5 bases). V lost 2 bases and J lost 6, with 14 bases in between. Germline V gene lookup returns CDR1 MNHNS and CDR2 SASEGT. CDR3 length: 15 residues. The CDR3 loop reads CASSESRVSVNEQFF. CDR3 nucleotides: TGTGCCAGCAGTGAAAGCAGGGTGTCCGTCAATGAGCAGTTCTTC.

CDR3 loop: CASSYSRIPRGNTIYF. The DNA of the CDR3 is TGTGCCAGCAGTTACTCCAGGATCCCCAGAGGGAACACCATATATTTT. This chain connects TRBV6-5 to TRBJ1-3; D not resolved. Germline CDR1 reads MNHEY; CDR2 reads SVGAGI. V gave up 0 bases and J gave up 7 bases, with 16 bases separating them. There are 16 residues in the CDR3.